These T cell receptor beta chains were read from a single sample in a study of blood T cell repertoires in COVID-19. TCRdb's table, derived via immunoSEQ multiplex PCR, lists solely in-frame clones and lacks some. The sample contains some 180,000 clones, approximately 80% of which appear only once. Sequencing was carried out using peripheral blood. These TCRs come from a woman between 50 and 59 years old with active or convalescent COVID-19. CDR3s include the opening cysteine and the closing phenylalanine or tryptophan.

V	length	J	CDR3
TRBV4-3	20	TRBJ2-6	CASSQDSSQGLVSGANVLTF
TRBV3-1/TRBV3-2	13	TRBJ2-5	CASSLGRVETQYF
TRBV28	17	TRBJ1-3	CASHGGGQPHSGNTIYF
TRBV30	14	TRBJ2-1	CAWIKDVGMYEQFF
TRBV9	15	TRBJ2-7	CASSVGGTGFYEQYF
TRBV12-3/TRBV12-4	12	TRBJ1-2	CASRQGSYGYTF
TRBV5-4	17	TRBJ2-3	CASSLGLERGGPDTQYF
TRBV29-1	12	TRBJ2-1	CSVQAPNGEQFF
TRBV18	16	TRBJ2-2	CASSLSGGLNTGELFF
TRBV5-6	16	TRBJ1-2	CASSPGQGASNYGYTF
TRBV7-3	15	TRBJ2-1	CASSPRGGRYNEQFF
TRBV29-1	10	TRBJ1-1	CSSSDGEAFF
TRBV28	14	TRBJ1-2	CASSLQGGNYGYTF
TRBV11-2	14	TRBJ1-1	CASSLGWPNTEAFF
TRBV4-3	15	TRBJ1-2	CASSHFDQGAGGYTF
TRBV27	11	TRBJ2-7	CASGQSYEQYF
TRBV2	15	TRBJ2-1	CASRVAGGYYNEQFF
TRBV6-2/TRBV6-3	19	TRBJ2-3	CASSYSAGQGFERTDTQYF
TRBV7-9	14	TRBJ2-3	CASSTSGNTDTQYF
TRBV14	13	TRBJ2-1	CASSQDVGGEQFF
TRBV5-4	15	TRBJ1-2	CASSLGGTAADGYTF
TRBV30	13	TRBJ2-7	CALDSGRSYEQYF
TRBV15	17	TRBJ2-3	CATSRARGFGYTDTQYF
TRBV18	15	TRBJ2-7	CASSPQGQGSYEQYF
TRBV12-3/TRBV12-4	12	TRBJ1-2	CASSYLSYGYTF
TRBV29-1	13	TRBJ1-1	CSVVPREDTEAFF
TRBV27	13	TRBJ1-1	CATSGAMNTEAFF
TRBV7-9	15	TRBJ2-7	CASSPTRTGLGEQYF
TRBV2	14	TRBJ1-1	CASSLDSPNTEAFF
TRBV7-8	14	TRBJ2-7	CASSPMDSRYEQYF
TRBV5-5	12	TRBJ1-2	CASSLTDYGYTF
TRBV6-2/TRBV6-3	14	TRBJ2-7	CASSNRGTSGEQYF
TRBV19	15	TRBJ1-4	CASSPRDRVLEKLFF
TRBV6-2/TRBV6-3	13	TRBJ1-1	CASSYTGSTEAFF
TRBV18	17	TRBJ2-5	CASSPQGQGVGQETQYF
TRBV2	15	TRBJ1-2	CASSRVTGGISGYTF
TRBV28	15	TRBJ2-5	CASSLWAGGRQTQYF
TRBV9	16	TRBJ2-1	CASSPTSGGWYNEQFF
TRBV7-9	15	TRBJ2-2	CASSPGQGHTGELFF
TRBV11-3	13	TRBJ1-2	CASSLSGGGGYTF
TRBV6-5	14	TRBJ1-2	CASHRGDRGYGYTF
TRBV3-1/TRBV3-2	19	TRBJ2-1	CASSQHRTSGGIKSGEQFF
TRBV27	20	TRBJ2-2	CASSPRAKWASVRNTGELFF
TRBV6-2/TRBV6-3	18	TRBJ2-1	CASSYPYSRDRGYNEQFF
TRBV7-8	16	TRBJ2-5	CASSSRRLAPPWTQYF
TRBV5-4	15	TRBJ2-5	CASSATSDVVETQYF
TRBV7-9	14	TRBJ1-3	CASSQTGKGNTIYF
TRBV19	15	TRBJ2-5	CASSTTGAHQETQYF
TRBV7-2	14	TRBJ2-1	CASSFGTGYNEQFF
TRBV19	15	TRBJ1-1	CASSIDRPLNTEAFF
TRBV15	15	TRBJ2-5	CATSGTGLLKETQYF
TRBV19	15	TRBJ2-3	CASTPGGTSTDTQYF
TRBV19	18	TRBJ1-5	CASSIGQGGSFSNQPQHF
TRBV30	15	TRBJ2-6	CAWSPAGSGANVLTF
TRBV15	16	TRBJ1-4	CATSRDGDRVLEKLFF
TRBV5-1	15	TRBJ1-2	CASSFAGQSNYGYTF
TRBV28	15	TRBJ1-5	CASSLTGLGNQPQHF
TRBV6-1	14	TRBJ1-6	CASSEADRPTSLHF
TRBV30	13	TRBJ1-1	CAGSTDMNTEAFF
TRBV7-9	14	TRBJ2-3	CASSLVASADTQYF